The TCR beta chain described here comes from a study of T cell responses to AZD1222 COVID-19 vaccine. Study-wide results and limits: Compared with day 0, the breadth and depth of the Spike-specific TCR repertoire rose significantly after two doses of AZD1222.

About this clone: Its antigen remains unknown.

Germline values: CDR1 SGHTA, CDR2 FQGTGA. Deletions cut 5 bases from V and 5 bases from J, with 16 bases between. This CDR3 has 15 residues. Assay used: immunoSEQ multiplex PCR; TCRdb lists only in-frame clones, some missing. The sample lists about 110,000 clones, nearly 90% occurring once. The material sequenced was peripheral blood, taken on day 0 of AZD1222 vaccination. V gene TRBV7-3 combines with J gene TRBJ2-1, with D tentatively TRBD1 or TRBD2 (5 bases each). The clonotype comes from an adult in good health. CDR3 protein: CASSPRNGADNEQFF. In DNA form, the CDR3 reads TGTGCCAGCAGCCCCAGGAACGGGGCTGACAATGAGCAGTTCTTC.